This T cell receptor beta chain was profiled in a study of beta chain features in type 1 diabetes. Study-wide context: Regarding age, gender and cell yields, patients proved similar to healthy donors. All samples yielded 85 million to 130 million examined sorted cells. Study-level points and caveats: Shortening that was moderate but significant affected the TCRB CDR3s of Type 1 diabetes patients in all four CD4+ subsets. Sampled from patients, naive, central memory and Treg TCRB repertoires appeared more similar than those sampled from healthy donors.

Germline trimming cut 3 bases from V and 7 bases from J; bases unmatched to any gene: 4. Germline CDR1 and CDR2: SNHLY and FYNNEI. The CDR3 is 14 residues long. Only a few counts were recorded for this clone. Its antigen is still unknown. Expressed TCRB transcripts were sequenced because the isolated RNA had all been reverse transcribed beforehand. Assay: immunoSEQ multiplex PCR; the TCRdb copy retains only in-frame clones and omits some. The sample yields 350,000 to 450,000 clones, over 13% seen once. The sequencing sample was made of naive CD4+ T cells from blood. The receptor comes from a woman between 18 and 30 years old in good health. This chain connects TRBV2 to TRBJ1-5, with 9 bases aligning to TRBD1. The CDR3 is CASSDGTGRQPQHF. The CDR3 coding sequence is TGTGCCAGCAGTGACGGGACAGGGAGACAGCCCCAGCATTTT.